This T cell receptor (beta chain) is drawn from a study of blood T cell repertoires in COVID-19. Study-wide background: Spain, Italy and the United States supplied samples that represented acute and convalescent COVID-19. Sources were T cells, B-cell-depleted T cells, or PBMCs; the material itself was cDNA or gDNA.

Individuals aged 18 to 89 years were recruited from 20 to 25 US areas. Cohort 3 donors counted as recovered after two negative PCRs, clearance, or resolved symptoms. Measured with immunoSEQ multiplex PCR; TCRdb has only the in-frame clones, and not every one. The repertoire holds approximately 290,000 clones, with 70% to 90% as singletons. The CDR3 is made up of 12 amino acids. Per the germline V gene, CDR1 is KGHDR and CDR2 is SFDVKD. The V and J ends lost 6 bases and 6 bases respectively, with 11 bases between them. The J gene is TRBJ2-7, the V gene TRBV24-1; D possibly corresponds to TRBD2 (5 bases). The sequenced sample consisted of PBMCs or T cells enriched from blood (not recorded which). This TCR was sampled from a woman in her twenties or thirties who had recovered from COVID-19. The CDR3 coding sequence is TGTGCCACCAGTCGGGGATACAGCGAGCAGTACTTC. It translates to CATSRGYSEQYF.